A single sample is the source of the 5 T cell receptor beta chains below, sequenced in a study of cytomegalovirus exposure and HLA in healthy donors. The assay was immunoSEQ multiplex PCR, and TCRdb's table has in-frame clones only and misses some. The repertoire holds 110,000 to 150,000 clones, 94% seen once, with about 1.7% in the top ten. Sequencing input: PBMCs. The receptors come from a man aged 18 to 30 in good health and CMV-seropositive.

This clone turned up a few times. This chain connects TRBV2 to TRBJ2-3; D is unresolved. V lost 7 bases, J lost 1 base, and 9 bases lay in between. This CDR3 is 13 amino acids long. The germline V gene has CDR1 SNHLY and CDR2 FYNNEI. This CDR3 reads CASTRSGTDTQYF. In DNA form, the CDR3 reads TGTGCCAGCACCAGAAGCGGCACAGATACGCAGTATTTT. Variable domain in full (rest from reference TRBV2 and TRBJ2-3): EPEVTQTPSHQVTQMGQEVILRCVPISNHLYFYWYRQILGQKVEFLVSFYNNEISEKSEIFDDQFSVERPDGSNFTLKIRSTKLEDSAMYFCASTRSGTDTQYFGPGTRLTVL.

V usage is TRBV18 and J usage is TRBJ2-7; D gene unclear. Germline V CDR1 and CDR2: KGHSH, LQKENI. The CDR3 loop spans 15 amino acids. Deletions cut 6 bases from V and 1 base from J, with 16 bases between. In nucleotides, the CDR3 is TGTGCCAGCTCTCCCGACACGATCCTATCCTACGAGCAGTACTTC. The encoded protein is CASSPDTILSYEQYF.

The chain links TRBV6-4 to TRBJ1-3, with a possible D match to TRBD1 (5 bases). Trimming took off 6 bases at V and 2 bases at J, with 8 bases between the two ends. This CDR3 region has 13 residues. The V gene's germline CDR1 is MRHNA and CDR2 SNTAGT. CDR3 in amino acids: CASRTGAGNTIYF. The CDR3 bases are TGTGCCAGCAGAACAGGTGCTGGAAACACCATATATTTT.

V usage is TRBV28 and J usage is TRBJ1-2, with 9 bases fitting TRBD1. This CDR3 contains 16 residues. The germline gives CDR1 MDHEN, CDR2 SYDVKM. The V gene end was trimmed by 3 bases and the J gene end by 4 bases; junction bases not matched to a gene: 9. In nucleotides, the CDR3 is TGTGCCAGCAGTTTCTCCGGGACAGGGCAGACCTATGGCTACACCTTC. Its protein is CASSFSGTGQTYGYTF.

The V and J genes are TRBV5-1 and TRBJ2-5; 7 bases fit TRBD2. V trimming: 5 bases; J trimming: 1 base; junction bases outside the gene matches: 8. Germline lookup yields CDR1 SGHRS and CDR2 YFSETQ. This CDR3 is 15 amino acids long. The CDR3, as DNA: TGCGCCAGCAGGGCCGGGACTACGAGCCAAGAGACCCAGTACTTC. Its protein product is CASRAGTTSQETQYF.